This T cell receptor (beta chain) was found in a study of blood T cell repertoires in COVID-19. Trimming cost V 3 bases and J 0 bases; bases outside gene matches: 9. CDR3 length equals 19 residues. Per germline, CDR1 KGHSH and CDR2 LQKENI. Sequencing used immunoSEQ multiplex PCR; TCRdb keeps in-frame clones, though not all of them. This repertoire shows 200,000 to 250,000 clones, 85% found once; its top ten account for more than 6%. The chain has TRBV18 and TRBJ2-6, with 9 positions matching TRBD2. Material for sequencing was peripheral blood. The receptor's source is a woman aged 55-70 years with active or convalescent COVID-19. The CDR3: CASSPFIAGATSGANVLTF. CDR3 coding DNA: TGTGCCAGCTCACCTTTTATAGCGGGGGCCACCTCTGGGGCCAACGTCCTGACTTTC. The full variable domain, completed using reference TRBV18 and TRBJ2-6, is NAGVMQNPRHLVRRRGQEARLRCSPMKGHSHVYWYRQLPEEGLKFMVYLQKENIIDESGMPKERFSAEFPKEGPSILRIQQVVRGDSAAYFCASSPFIAGATSGANVLTFGAGSRLTVL.